These 30 T cell receptor beta chains came from one sample sequenced in a study of blood T cell repertoires in COVID-19. Only in-frame clones appear in the TCRdb table, and some are missing; sequencing was by immunoSEQ multiplex PCR. This table has approximately 500,000 clones, 70% to 90% appearing once. The sequenced sample consisted of peripheral blood. These TCRs come from a human donor in a cohort sampled during active COVID-19.

The chain carries TRBV5-4 and TRBJ2-1, with 11 nucleotides matching TRBD2. The CDR3 consists of 17 residues. V was pared by 4 bases and J by 5 bases, with 11 bases of the junction left unmatched. Germline loops: CDR1 SGHNT, CDR2 YYREEE (reference sequence). The CDR3 DNA is TGTGCCAGCAGCGGCTGGTCTAGCGGGAGGCCCAACAATGAGCAGTTCTTC. It specifies CASSGWSSGRPNNEQFF.

This clone was picked up one time. This chain uses TRBV28 with TRBJ2-7, with TRBD1 identical over 7 bases. This CDR3 has 14 amino acids. Germline CDR1 reads MDHEN; CDR2 reads SYDVKM. J gave up 7 bases and V 8 bases, and 14 bases lay outside the gene matches. As DNA, the CDR3 is TGTGCCAGCGCTTCGGGGCAGGGGGTGAGGGAGCAGTACTTC. Its translation: CASASGQGVREQYF.

The chain joins TRBV10-3 to TRBJ1-2; D unclear. V lost 0 bases, J lost 2 bases, and 19 bases lay in between. Germline values: CDR1 ENHRY, CDR2 SYGVKD. The CDR3 loop spans 18 amino acids. CDR3 DNA: TGTGCCATCAGTGAGTCGATCGGGAGAGGTGCCTTGAACTATGGCTACACCTTC. Translation gives CAISESIGRGALNYGYTF.

The chain is built from TRBV18 and TRBJ1-5; D gene ambiguous. CDR3 length: 13 amino acids. CDR1 is KGHSH, CDR2 LQKENI, per germline. V shed 2 bases and J shed 4 bases, with 6 bases lying between them. Written as DNA, the CDR3 is TGTGCCAGCTCACCAGCAGTAAATCAGCCCCAGCATTTT. Translating gives CASSPAVNQPQHF.

The chain is built from TRBV27 and TRBJ1-4; weak D call: TRBD1 (5 bases). V was cut by 4 bases and J by 5 bases, with 11 bases left in between. The CDR3 spans 14 residues. Germline-derived CDR1 and CDR2 are MNHEY and SMNVEV (reference sequence). The CDR3 DNA follows: TGTGCCAGCAGTTCATACAGGCGAAATGAAAAACTGTTTTTT. Amino acids: CASSSYRRNEKLFF.

This chain joins TRBV4-1 and TRBJ1-1, with a weak D call TRBD1 (6 bases). The germline CDR1 and CDR2 sequences are MGHRA and YSYEKL. The CDR3 contains 15 residues. V was pared by 0 bases and J by 10 bases, with 18 bases between. CDR3 residues: CASSQENPQGTGAFF. In DNA form, the CDR3 reads TGCGCCAGCAGCCAAGAAAACCCTCAGGGGACGGGAGCTTTCTTT.

The rearrangement links TRBV7-9 to TRBJ2-7, with a tentative D call TRBD1 (5 bases). This CDR3 contains 11 residues. CDR1 SEHNR and CDR2 FQNEAQ come from the germline V gene (reference sequence). The V gene lost 3 bases and the J gene lost 6 bases, with 6 bases spanning the gap. CDR3 region: CASSFTGEQYF. In DNA, the CDR3 is TGTGCCAGCAGCTTCACAGGCGAGCAGTACTTC.

The chain joins TRBV7-9 to TRBJ2-7; TRBD1 might be the D (6 bases). Per germline, CDR1 SEHNR and CDR2 FQNEAQ (reference sequence). The length of the CDR3 is 15 residues. The V end lost 1 base, the J end lost 2 bases, and 12 bases lay between the germline ends. CDR3: CASSLDRDIPYEQYF. CDR3 sequence (DNA): TGTGCCAGCAGCTTAGACAGGGACATTCCCTACGAGCAGTACTTC.

The chain joins TRBV19 to TRBJ2-3; D may be TRBD1 (5 bases). Germline CDR1 is LNHDA and CDR2 is SQIVND (reference sequence). V was pared by 5 bases and J by 2 bases, with 11 bases between. CDR3 length equals 14 residues. Written as DNA, the CDR3 is TGTGCCAGTAGTCCGGGCAGGGCCACAGATACGCAGTATTTT. Its translation: CASSPGRATDTQYF.

The rearrangement links TRBV6-4 to TRBJ2-3; TRBD2 matches 14 bases. The CDR3 is 15 residues long. V shed 8 bases, J shed 5 bases, and the junction held 6 bases outside the gene matches. In germline, CDR1 is MRHNA, CDR2 SNTAGT. The CDR3 DNA sequence: TGTGCCAGCGGGACTAGCGGGAGTCCGGGAGATACGCAGTATTTT. It encodes CASGTSGSPGDTQYF.

The chain couples TRBV27 to TRBJ2-3, with D tentatively TRBD1 (6 bases). The CDR3 totals 13 residues. The germline V gene encodes CDR1 MNHEY and CDR2 SMNVEV (reference sequence). The germline V and J ends were trimmed by 5 bases and 8 bases, with 14 bases remaining between them. The chain's CDR3 is CASSPSRQATQYF. CDR3 DNA: TGTGCCAGCAGTCCTTCTCGACAGGCTACGCAGTATTTT.

Only one count was recorded for this clone. The rearrangement joins TRBV7-9 to TRBJ2-7; TRBD2 matches at 7 bases. The CDR3 totals 11 residues. J was trimmed by 7 bases and V by 5 bases; bases with no gene match: 2. Germline values: CDR1 SEHNR, CDR2 FQNEAQ (reference sequence). The CDR3 reads CASSTGLEQYF. DNA of the CDR3: TGTGCCAGCAGCACGGGACTAGAGCAGTACTTC.

In this sample, this clone turned up once. The chain links TRBV29-1 to TRBJ2-1; 9 nucleotides agree with TRBD2. The J segment lost 0 bases and the V segment lost 3 bases, leaving 3 bases of the junction unmatched. Germline lookup yields CDR1 SQVTM and CDR2 ANQGSEA. The CDR3 loop spans 15 amino acids. The CDR3 coding sequence is TGCAGCGTTGAGGGCGGGAGGGCCTCCTACAATGAGCAGTTCTTC. Protein: CSVEGGRASYNEQFF.

The gene calls are TRBV19 and TRBJ2-1; 7 bases map to TRBD2. The length of the CDR3 is 15 residues. CDR1 is LNHDA, CDR2 SQIVND, per germline (reference sequence). Unmatched junction bases numbered 10, after V lost 5 bases and J lost 6 bases. This CDR3 reads CASSVSGVLGNEQFF. CDR3 nucleotides: TGTGCCAGTAGTGTAAGCGGGGTATTAGGCAATGAGCAGTTCTTC.

The chain joins TRBV21-1 to TRBJ1-2; TRBD1, the D gene given by the table, was not confirmed from the DNA. TRBV21-1 is listed as a pseudogene. The CDR3 is 20 residues long. This chain's CDR3 is CASSKEVAGTGGRFDYGYTF. In nucleotides, the CDR3 is TGTGCCAGCAGCAAGGAAGTCGCCGGGACAGGGGGAAGGTTTGACTATGGCTACACCTTC.

This clone has at least ten counts. The chain recombines TRBV7-9 with TRBJ1-2; 10 bases map to TRBD1. Trimming removed 5 bases from V and 7 bases from J; junction bases left unmatched: 7. CDR1 and CDR2 from the germline V gene are SEHNR and FQNEAQ (reference sequence). The CDR3 extends over 14 amino acids. The CDR3 protein is CASSADRGLGGYTF. CDR3 bases: TGTGCCAGCAGCGCAGACAGGGGGCTGGGTGGCTACACCTTC.

The CDR3 loop is CASSLSYTIYF. CDR3 nucleotide sequence: TGTGCCAGCAGCTTATCTTACACCATATATTTT. This rearrangement joins TRBV7-2 to TRBJ1-3; D uncertain. V shed 2 bases and J shed 8 bases, with 4 bases lying between them. This CDR3 comprises 11 residues. Germline V CDR1 and CDR2: SGHTA, FQGNSA. Looking up the rest from reference TRBV7-2 and TRBJ1-3 gives the full variable domain: GAGVSQSPSNKVTEKGKDVELRCDPISGHTALYWYRQSLGQGLEFLIYFQGNSAPDKSGLPSDRFSAERTGGSVSTLTIQRTQQEDSAVYLCASSLSYTIYFGEGSWLTVV.

The chain combines TRBV19 with TRBJ1-4, with a weak D call TRBD1 (5 bases). The CDR3 runs to 17 residues. V was pared by 7 bases and J by 0 bases, with 18 bases between. In germline, CDR1 is LNHDA, CDR2 SQIVND (reference sequence). The DNA of the CDR3 is TGTGCCAGTACCGCCCGACGTCAGGGAACAACTAATGAAAAACTGTTTTTT. Its protein product is CASTARRQGTTNEKLFF.

This chain uses TRBV28 with TRBJ1-5; 9 positions agree with TRBD1. The CDR3 covers 14 residues. V shed 9 bases and J 1 base; nucleotides not matched to a gene: 4. Germline-derived CDR1 and CDR2 are MDHEN and SYDVKM. The CDR3 sequence is CASTGTGSNQPQHF. The CDR3 DNA sequence: TGTGCCAGTACCGGGACAGGGAGCAATCAGCCCCAGCATTTT.

The chain employs TRBV13 and TRBJ2-5; 10 nucleotides line up with TRBD2. Germline lookup yields CDR1 PRHDT and CDR2 FYEKMQ (reference sequence). V lost 0 bases, J lost 2 bases, and 3 bases stayed unmatched. The CDR3 has 16 residues. The chain's CDR3 is CASSLGLAGNQETQYF. The CDR3, as DNA: TGTGCCAGCAGCTTAGGACTAGCGGGGAATCAAGAGACCCAGTACTTC.

This rearrangement joins TRBV5-1 to TRBJ1-5, with TRBD1 identical over 7 bases. Germline V lookup: CDR1 SGHRS, CDR2 YFSETQ. The CDR3 has 14 residues. Trimming removed 3 bases from V and 7 bases from J; junction bases left unmatched: 7. CDR3 loop: CASSWEGGGQPQHF. In DNA form, the CDR3 reads TGCGCCAGCAGCTGGGAAGGGGGCGGACAGCCCCAGCATTTT.

The chain uses TRBV6-2 or TRBV6-3 and TRBJ1-3; D is unresolved. The CDR3 has 14 amino acids. V was cut by 6 bases and J by 2 bases, with 11 bases left in between. CDR1 and CDR2 from the germline V gene are MNHEY and SVGEGT. CDR3 residues: CASSLLGTGNTIYF. The CDR3 nucleotides are TGTGCCAGCAGCCTGCTCGGGACTGGAAACACCATATATTTT.

The chain uses TRBV9 and TRBJ1-1, with D possibly TRBD1 on 5 matching bases. The CDR3 covers 15 residues. CDR1 and CDR2 (germline): SGDLS, YYNGEE. Trimming took off 1 base at V and 5 bases at J, with 15 bases between the two ends. The CDR3 here is CASSVSGGRWTEAFF. CDR3 coding DNA: TGTGCCAGCAGCGTATCCGGGGGGAGATGGACTGAAGCTTTCTTT. The full variable domain, with the rest looked up from reference TRBV9 and TRBJ1-1, is DSGVTQTPKHLITATGQRVTLRCSPRSGDLSVYWYQQSLDQGLQFLIQYYNGEERAKGNILERFSAQQFPDLHSELNLSSLELGDSALYFCASSVSGGRWTEAFFGQGTRLTVV.

Concerning this clone itself: The sample carries other DNA sequences with the same CDR3. The chain links TRBV3-1 (or the pseudogene TRBV3-2) to TRBJ2-5, with 11 bases matching TRBD1. CDR1 and CDR2 from the germline V gene are LGHDT and YNNKEL (reference sequence). J gave up 5 bases and V 2 bases, and 1 base lay outside the gene matches. This CDR3 has 14 residues. CDR3 DNA: TGTGCCAGCAGCCAACGGACAGGGGGCGAGACCCAGTACTTC. This translates into CASSQRTGGETQYF.

The rearrangement links TRBV30 to TRBJ1-1; TRBD1 aligns across 11 bases. V dropped 2 bases and J dropped 4; count of bases not matched to a gene: 6. The CDR3 loop spans 15 amino acids. Germline V CDR1 and CDR2: GTSNPN, SVGIG (reference sequence). This chain's CDR3 is CAWSNRDRGVTEAFF. The DNA of the CDR3 is TGTGCCTGGAGTAACCGGGACAGGGGGGTCACTGAAGCTTTCTTT.

The chain has TRBV6-5 and TRBJ2-1; D possibly corresponds to TRBD2 (5 bases). Per the germline V gene, CDR1 is MNHEY and CDR2 is SVGAGI. The CDR3 is made up of 14 amino acids. The V end lost 10 bases, the J end lost 2 bases, and 15 bases lay between the germline ends. The CDR3 DNA reads TGTGCCACCTACAATCTGGGAGCCTACAATGAGCAGTTCTTC. Its translation is CATYNLGAYNEQFF.

This chain's CDR3 is CASSLRRHDIGYTF. DNA for the CDR3: TGTGCCAGCAGTTTACGACGGCATGACATTGGCTACACCTTC. The chain carries TRBV5-8 and TRBJ1-2; D is ambiguous. V lost 5 bases and J lost 7, with 18 bases in between. Germline CDR1 reads SGHTS; CDR2 reads YDEGEE. The length of the CDR3 is 14 residues.

The rearrangement joins TRBV2 to TRBJ2-6; weak D call: TRBD1 (6 bases). V was clipped by 8 bases and J by 0 bases, with 8 bases between them. The CDR3 runs 14 residues. Germline loops: CDR1 SNHLY, CDR2 FYNNEI. The CDR3 DNA reads as TGTGCCAGCGACAGGAACTCTGGGGCCAACGTCCTGACTTTC. It translates to CASDRNSGANVLTF.

This clone is a singleton in its sample. The rearrangement uses TRBV4-3 and TRBJ2-1; 10 nucleotides line up with TRBD2. The CDR3 loop spans 15 amino acids. The junction had 4 bases not matched to a gene; V was cut back by 0 bases and J by 8 bases. The V gene's germline CDR1 is LGHNA and CDR2 YSLEER. The DNA for the CDR3 is TGCGCCAGCAGCCAAGAAAGAGGACTAGCGGATGAGCAGTTCTTC. It encodes CASSQERGLADEQFF.

V is TRBV15 and J is TRBJ2-7; D not resolved. The CDR3 has 14 amino acids. Germline CDR1 LNHNV, CDR2 YYDKDF (reference sequence). V was trimmed by 2 bases and J by 0 bases, leaving 8 bases between them. The CDR3 is CATSRKQSSYEQYF. CDR3 sequence (DNA): TGTGCCACCAGCAGAAAACAGTCCTCCTACGAGCAGTACTTC. Supplemented by reference TRBV15 and TRBJ2-7, the full variable domain reads DAMVIQNPRYQVTQFGKPVTLSCSQTLNHNVMYWYQQKSSQAPKLLFHYYDKDFNNEADTPDNFQSRRPNTSFCFLDIRSPGLGDTAMYLCATSRKQSSYEQYFGPGTRLTVT.